These 23 T cell receptor beta chains were sequenced from one sample in a study of tissue T cells after allogeneic stem cell transplantation. As to time point: mouse harvest day 7 after allogeneic transplant. Tail vein injection delivered 10^7 T-cell-depleted bone marrow cells and 10^6 splenic CD5+ T cells. Some clones are missing from TCRdb's copy, which holds only in-frame ones; the method was immunoSEQ multiplex PCR. The data hold about 2,200 clones, with less than 70% observed a single time. The sequencing input was liver tissue. These TCRs come from a female BALB/c mouse given C57BL/6 T cells with graft-versus-host disease after an allogeneic hematopoietic cell transplant.

Note on this clone: Germline and genes here are mouse. The read falls 1 residue short of the CDR3 end, and the missing part is taken from the germline J gene. The gene calls are TRBV20 and TRBJ2-2; D is uncertain. With 3 bases removed from V and 0 bases from J, the gap between germline ends came to 11 bases. Germline V CDR1 and CDR2: GFQATS, STVNSAI. The CDR3 is 15 amino acids. The CDR3 DNA, read in part, is TGTGGTGCTAGCAGGCAGGCCTCAAACACCGGGCAGCTCTAC. It encodes CGASRQASNTGQLY. The CDR3 in full is CGASRQASNTGQLYF.

By sample fraction, this clone is large (0.1 to 1%). The genes are named according to mouse. The CDR3 extends 1 residue past the end of the read, so its final part is completed from the germline J gene. The chain has TRBV12-1 and TRBJ2-1; TRBD2 matches at 11 bases. Germline V gene lookup returns CDR1 SGHSN and CDR2 HYEKVE. The length of the CDR3 is 15 residues. Trimming removed 2 bases from V and 6 bases from J; junction bases left unmatched: 5. The part of the CDR3 DNA that was read is TGTGCCAGCTCTCCCACTGGGGGGGCGGGTGCTGAGCAGTTC. Translating gives CASSPTGGAGAEQF. The whole CDR3 protein reads CASSPTGGAGAEQFF.

With regard to this clone: Gene names and germline match the mouse. The read is 1 residue too short to cover the CDR3 end, so that end is filled in from the germline J gene. The rearrangement uses TRBV1 and TRBJ2-3; 9 bases are a match to TRBD1. Germline loops: CDR1 NSQYPW, CDR2 LRSPGD (reference sequence). V was pared by 3 bases and J by 0 bases, with 7 bases of the junction left unmatched. This CDR3 has 17 residues. Incomplete CDR3 DNA: TGCACCTGCAGTGCGACCGGGACAGGGCCTAGTGCAGAAACGCTGTAT. Translating it yields CTCSATGTGPSAETLY. The full-length CDR3 reads as CTCSATGTGPSAETLYF.

Only a few counts were recorded for this clone. Each gene name is a mouse one. The sequenced fragment ends 1 residue before the CDR3 boundary, so the rest is inferred from the germline J gene. The rearrangement links TRBV16 to TRBJ1-1; TRBD1 matches 10 bases. With V trimmed by 5 bases and J by 10 bases, 4 bases remained unmatched. This CDR3 spans 12 amino acids. CDR1 SGHSA and CDR2 FRNQAP come from the germline V gene. The CDR3 region is CASSPDRGPVFF. The part of the CDR3 DNA that was read is TGTGCAAGCAGCCCAGACAGGGGGCCAGTCTTC.

In the case of this clone: Gene names are the mouse ones. Sequencing ends 1 residue short of the CDR3 end; the germline J gene provides the rest. This sample also contains other DNA sequences that code for the same CDR3. This chain uses TRBV26 with TRBJ1-3; D not certain. The germline V and J ends were trimmed by 0 bases and 0 bases, with 3 bases remaining between them. The CDR3 is 14 amino acids. Germline V CDR1 and CDR2: KGHPV, FQNQEV (reference sequence). The CDR3 bases that were read are TGTGCCAGCAGTCTGTCTAATTCTGGAAATACGCTCTAT. This sequence encodes CASSLSNSGNTLY. The full CDR3 protein reads CASSLSNSGNTLYF.

Concerning this clone itself: Germline and genes here are mouse. The read stops 1 residue short of the end of the CDR3; the missing end is completed from the germline J gene. The J gene is TRBJ1-6, the V gene TRBV26, with D possibly TRBD1 on 5 matching bases. TRBJ1-6 is known as an ORF, though its function is uncertain. Germline CDR1 reads KGHPV; CDR2 reads FQNQEV (reference sequence). V was cut by 6 bases and J by 4 bases, with 7 bases left in between. The CDR3 is made up of 13 amino acids. The CDR3 sequence: CASSQGYNSPLYF. Partial CDR3 DNA: TGTGCCAGCAGCCAGGGTTATAATTCGCCCCTCTAC.

In the case of this clone: The gene names given are mouse names. Read data end 1 residue before the CDR3 end; the end is taken from the germline J gene. This sequence joins TRBV24 and TRBJ2-5; a possible D gene is TRBD2 (6 bases). V lost 3 bases to trimming and J lost 5 bases, with 12 bases between them. From germline, CDR1 is KGHTA and CDR2 FRNEEI. This CDR3 is built from 14 residues. The chain's CDR3 is CASSLGWGPDTQYF. The CDR3 bases that were read are TGTGCCAGCAGTCTCGGCTGGGGCCCAGACACCCAGTAC.

Regarding this clone: The gene symbols are mouse symbols. The read finishes 1 residue shy of the CDR3 end, and the germline J gene is used to complete it. The rearrangement uses TRBV24 and TRBJ2-3, with 7 bases that match TRBD2. Losses at the gene ends were 3 bases for V and 0 bases for J; bases not matched to a gene: 6. There are 16 residues in the CDR3. The V gene's germline CDR1 is KGHTA and CDR2 FRNEEI. The DNA read from the CDR3 is TGTGCCAGCAGTCTCTGGGGGAAGGGTAGTGCAGAAACGCTGTAT. It codes for CASSLWGKGSAETLY. From start to end, the CDR3 is CASSLWGKGSAETLYF.

Concerning this clone: Here the gene names and germline are mouse. Read data end 1 residue before the CDR3 end; the end is taken from the germline J gene. The chain uses TRBV24 and TRBJ1-1; unclear D gene. Germline lookup yields CDR1 KGHTA and CDR2 FRNEEI. V was cut by 6 bases and J by 5 bases, with 7 bases left in between. This CDR3 has 11 residues. The sequenced part of the CDR3 DNA is TGTGCCAGCAGCACCGGGACAGAAGTCTTC. This encodes CASSTGTEVF. The entire CDR3 protein is CASSTGTEVFF.

Worth noting for this clone: These gene names are mouse names. The read gets to within 1 residue of the CDR3 end, and the germline J gene fills in the rest. This chain joins TRBV26 and TRBJ1-2, with D perhaps TRBD1 (6 bases). CDR3 length equals 14 residues. CDR1 is KGHPV, CDR2 FQNQEV, per germline (reference sequence). V lost 4 bases to trimming and J lost 1 base, with 10 bases between them. The CDR3 spells CASSPYRENSDYTF. The DNA read from the CDR3 is TGTGCCAGCAGTCCCTACAGGGAAAACTCCGACTACACC.

Comment on this clone: Gene names denote mouse genes. The read comes to an end 1 residue before the CDR3 does, leaving the germline J gene to fill in the end. The chain employs TRBV26 and TRBJ1-3; D possibly corresponds to TRBD1 (6 bases). This CDR3 region has 14 residues. Per the germline V gene, CDR1 is KGHPV and CDR2 is FQNQEV (reference sequence). V gave up 6 bases and J gave up 0 bases, with 9 bases separating them. CDR3 DNA, as far as it was read: TGTGCCAGCAGCACAGGGAATTCTGGAAATACGCTCTAT. This sequence encodes CASSTGNSGNTLY. The full CDR3 is CASSTGNSGNTLYF.

Worth noting for this clone: The genes are named according to mouse. CDR3 amino acids: CASGDGGGATNERLFF. CDR3 bases read: TGTGCCAGCGGTGATGGAGGGGGCGCCACCAACGAAAGATTATTT. This rearrangement joins TRBV13-2 to TRBJ1-4; TRBD1 matches at 7 bases. The observed sequence ends 1 residue before the CDR3 terminus, with the missing tail filled in from the germline J gene. The CDR3 is made up of 16 amino acids. With 0 bases clipped from V and 3 bases from J, the junction kept 5 bases outside the gene matches. CDR1 and CDR2 from the germline V gene are NNHNN and SYGAGS (reference sequence).

In its sample, this clone is large. Gene labels here are mouse ones. The observed sequence ends 1 residue before the CDR3 terminus, with the missing tail filled in from the germline J gene. The J gene is TRBJ2-3, the V gene TRBV16; the D gene is possibly TRBD2 (6 bases). The germline V and J ends were trimmed by 1 base and 0 bases, with 8 bases remaining between them. The CDR3 spans 15 residues. Per the germline V gene, CDR1 is SGHSA and CDR2 is FRNQAP. The CDR3 spells CASSLAGASAETLYF. The CDR3 bases that were read are TGTGCAAGCAGCTTAGCTGGGGCTAGTGCAGAAACGCTGTAT.

This clone is classed as large. Gene names refer to mouse genes. From the germline J gene comes the end of the CDR3, since the read stops 1 residue before it. The chain uses TRBV13-2 and TRBJ2-7, with TRBD2 matching 10 bases. CDR1 is NNHNN and CDR2 is SYGAGS in the germline V gene (reference sequence). The CDR3 has 14 residues. Trimming removed 0 bases from V and 4 bases from J; junction bases left unmatched: 1. CDR3 DNA, as far as it was read: TGTGCCAGCGGTGATGTGGACTGGGGGTATGAACAGTAC. Translated, it gives CASGDVDWGYEQY. The entire CDR3 sequence reads CASGDVDWGYEQYF.

This clone showed up just a few times. Gene names and germline refer to mouse. The missing CDR3 end, 1 residue past where the read stops, is filled in from the germline J gene. The rearrangement uses TRBV12-2 and TRBJ2-7, with a weak D call TRBD2 (6 bases). The CDR3 contains 11 residues. V was cut by 4 bases and J by 6 bases, with 9 bases left in between. Germline CDR1 is SGHLS and CDR2 is HYDKME. CDR3 DNA (partial): TGTGCCAGCTCCCGGGACTTTGAACAGTAC. Its protein is CASSRDFEQY. In full, the CDR3 reads CASSRDFEQYF.

Regarding this clone: The listed genes are named as in mouse. The DNA read from the CDR3 is TGTGCCAGCAGCCAAGATTTGGTCCACGAAAGATTATTT. It specifies CASSQDLVHERLF. The entire CDR3 reads CASSQDLVHERLFF. This chain links TRBV2 with TRBJ1-4; no clear D gene. From the germline J gene comes the end of the CDR3, since the read stops 1 residue before it. The CDR3 loop spans 14 amino acids. Germline V gene data show CDR1 as LGHNA and CDR2 as YSYQKL. V lost 0 bases and J 6 bases, leaving 8 bases between the germline ends.

As concerns this clone: Genes here carry mouse names. The read falls 1 residue short of the CDR3 end, and the missing part is taken from the germline J gene. V is TRBV13-1 and J is TRBJ1-2, with D perhaps TRBD1 (6 bases). CDR3 length: 16 residues. Trimming pared 2 bases from V and 0 bases from J, leaving 14 bases between. The germline gives CDR1 NSHNY, CDR2 SYGAGN. The part of the CDR3 DNA that was read is TGTGCCAGCAGTGAACCCCCACAGGGAACAAACTCCGACTACACC. Translation gives CASSEPPQGTNSDYT. The full CDR3 sequence reads CASSEPPQGTNSDYTF.

This clone has only a few counts. Gene names refer to mouse genes. The sequenced fragment ends 1 residue before the CDR3 boundary, so the rest is inferred from the germline J gene. The chain combines TRBV24 with TRBJ2-7, with 12 nucleotides matching TRBD2. V lost 7 bases to trimming and J lost 3 bases; unmatched junction nucleotides: 7. From germline, CDR1 is KGHTA and CDR2 FRNEEI. The CDR3 is 15 residues long. The covered CDR3 bases are TGTGCCAGCAACGCCGGGACTGGGGGGCTCTATGAACAGTAC. It is translated as CASNAGTGGLYEQY. The full CDR3 protein is CASNAGTGGLYEQYF.

As concerns this clone: Genes and germline come from the mouse. The read terminates 1 residue ahead of where the CDR3 ends, so the germline J gene completes it. The chain has TRBV16 and TRBJ1-5; D perhaps matches TRBD1 (6 bases). The length of the CDR3 is 13 residues. V was cut by 3 bases and J by 4 bases, with 7 bases left in between. The germline V gene encodes CDR1 SGHSA and CDR2 FRNQAP. CDR3 DNA (partial): TGTGCAAGCAGCTTGGGACAAAACCAGGCTCCGCTT. Protein sequence: CASSLGQNQAPL. The full-length CDR3 reads as CASSLGQNQAPLF.

Notes on this clone: Mouse gene names apply. The missing CDR3 end, 1 residue past where the read stops, is filled in from the germline J gene. J is TRBJ1-1 and V is TRBV15; D is perhaps TRBD1 (5 bases). CDR3 size: 13 residues. From germline, CDR1 is SGHND and CDR2 FRSKSL. V lost 6 bases and J lost 2, with 10 bases in between. CDR3 in amino acids: CASRWDPNTEVFF. Incomplete CDR3 DNA: TGTGCCAGCAGGTGGGACCCCAACACAGAAGTCTTC.

In this sample, this clone turned up a few times. Any gene name here is a mouse gene name. The read terminates 1 residue before the CDR3 end, so the remaining end is supplied by the germline J gene. The V and J genes are TRBV26 and TRBJ2-7; D possibly corresponds to TRBD1 (5 bases). Trimming cost V 4 bases and J 0 bases, with 10 bases left between them. Germline values: CDR1 KGHPV, CDR2 FQNQEV (reference sequence). CDR3 size: 14 residues. CDR3 protein: CASSPYRSSYEQYF. CDR3 bases read: TGTGCCAGCAGTCCCTACAGGAGCTCCTATGAACAGTAC.

A remark on this clone: Each gene name is a mouse one. The read is 1 residue too short to cover the CDR3 end, so that end is filled in from the germline J gene. The chain links TRBV13-1 to TRBJ2-7; a weak D match, TRBD2 (6 bases). Deletions cut 1 base from V and 3 bases from J, with 8 bases between. The CDR3 length is 13 residues. Germline CDR1 NSHNY, CDR2 SYGAGN. Here the CDR3 reads CASSDIWGYEQYF. The DNA read from the CDR3 is TGTGCCAGCAGTGATATCTGGGGCTATGAACAGTAC.

On this clone itself: Gene names denote mouse genes. The CDR3 end falls 1 residue outside the read, so it is completed with the germline J gene. The chain is built from TRBV26 and TRBJ2-4; D may be TRBD1 (5 bases). Germline V lookup: CDR1 KGHPV, CDR2 FQNQEV (reference sequence). Trimming took 7 bases from V and 4 from J, leaving 12 bases between them. The CDR3 totals 13 residues. The CDR3 here is CASTPTEKNTLYF. The sequenced part of the CDR3 DNA is TGTGCCAGCACCCCGACAGAAAAAAACACCTTGTAC.